The 6 T cell receptor beta chains reported below all come from one sample, sequenced in a study of OX40 agonist ivuxolimab in advanced cancers. The method behind the library was the immunoSEQ multiplex PCR assay. TCRdb mirrors the immuneACCESS table, restricted to in-frame sequences. Some clones are absent from its copies; in checked studies, under half trace to an unresolved V gene, and the reason for the others is unknown. Counted in this sample were tens of thousands of clones; around 90% of them appeared once. The biggest ten clones account for roughly 9.7% of the sample. The sample consisted of CD4+ or CD8+ T cells sorted from blood, taken in a trial of the OX40 agonist ivuxolimab. The receptors originated from an adult with an advanced solid tumor such as melanoma, head and neck, liver or kidney cancer.

The chain links TRBV10-1 to TRBJ2-1; D not certain. V was cut by 2 bases and J by 4 bases, with 12 bases left in between. Germline CDR1 and CDR2: WNHNN and SYGVQD (reference sequence). CDR3 length: 15 amino acids. CDR3 DNA: TGCGCCAGCAGTGAGATTAGGAGTGGGTACAATGAGCAGTTCTTC. Translation gives CASSEIRSGYNEQFF.

This CDR3 is CASSLAAGGQETQYF. The CDR3 DNA is TGTGCCAGCAGCTTAGCCGCCGGGGGCCAAGAGACCCAGTACTTC. The rearrangement links TRBV7-7 to TRBJ2-5, with a weak D call TRBD2 (6 bases). The CDR3 extends over 15 amino acids. Trimming left V 0 bases short and J 1 base short, with 9 bases between. Germline V lookup: CDR1 SSHAT, CDR2 FNYEAQ (reference sequence).

This sequence joins TRBV5-6 and TRBJ1-1, with D hard to call. V dropped 0 bases and J dropped 6 bases, with 9 bases sitting between them. Germline V lookup: CDR1 SGHDT, CDR2 YYEEEE. This CDR3 has 13 residues. The CDR3 bases are TGTGCCAGCAGCTTGGCCTGGTCGCCTGAAGCTTTCTTT. This encodes CASSLAWSPEAFF.

The chain has TRBV30 and TRBJ2-1; TRBD2 aligns across 11 bases. The germline V gene has CDR1 GTSNPN and CDR2 SVGIG (reference sequence). V gave up 0 bases and J gave up 7 bases; unmatched junction bases: 5. The CDR3 is 15 amino acids. CDR3 nucleotides: TGTGCCTGGAGTGTAACTAGCGGGGGAGTTAATGAGCAGTTCTTC. Its translation is CAWSVTSGGVNEQFF.

This CDR3 reads CASSLDGPYEQYF. DNA of the CDR3: TGTGCCAGCAGCTTAGACGGTCCCTACGAGCAGTACTTC. The chain couples TRBV7-9 to TRBJ2-7; D gene ambiguous. The V end was cut by 1 base, the J end by 2 bases, with 6 bases between. The CDR3 totals 13 residues. Germline CDR1 reads SEHNR; CDR2 reads FQNEAQ (reference sequence).

J is TRBJ1-1 and V is TRBV5-1; the D gene is possibly TRBD1 (6 bases). The CDR3 spans 15 residues. Germline V gene data show CDR1 as SGHRS and CDR2 as YFSETQ. V was clipped by 1 base and J by 0 bases, with 10 bases between them. CDR3 bases: TGCGCCAGCAGCTTGCGGGCAGGGGTGAACACTGAAGCTTTCTTT. Amino acids: CASSLRAGVNTEAFF. The full variable domain, rest sourced from reference TRBV5-1 and TRBJ1-1, is KAGVTQTPRYLIKTRGQQVTLSCSPISGHRSVSWYQQTPGQGLQFLFEYFSETQRNKGNFPGRFSGRQFSNSRSEMNVSTLELGDSALYLCASSLRAGVNTEAFFGQGTRLTVV.